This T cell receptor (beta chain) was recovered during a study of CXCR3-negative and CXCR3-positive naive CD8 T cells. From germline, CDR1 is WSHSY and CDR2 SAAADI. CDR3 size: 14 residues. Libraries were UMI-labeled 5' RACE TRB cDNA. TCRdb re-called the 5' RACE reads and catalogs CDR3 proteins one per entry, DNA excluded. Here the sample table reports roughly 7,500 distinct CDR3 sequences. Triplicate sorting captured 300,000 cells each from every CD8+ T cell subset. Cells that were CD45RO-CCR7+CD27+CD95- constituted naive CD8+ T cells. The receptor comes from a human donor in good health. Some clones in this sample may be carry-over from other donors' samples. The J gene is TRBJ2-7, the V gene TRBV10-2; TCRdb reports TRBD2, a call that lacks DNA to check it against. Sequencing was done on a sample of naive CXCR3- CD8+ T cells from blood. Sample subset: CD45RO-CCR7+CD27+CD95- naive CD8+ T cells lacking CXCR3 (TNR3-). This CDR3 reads CASSEDPSAYEQYF.